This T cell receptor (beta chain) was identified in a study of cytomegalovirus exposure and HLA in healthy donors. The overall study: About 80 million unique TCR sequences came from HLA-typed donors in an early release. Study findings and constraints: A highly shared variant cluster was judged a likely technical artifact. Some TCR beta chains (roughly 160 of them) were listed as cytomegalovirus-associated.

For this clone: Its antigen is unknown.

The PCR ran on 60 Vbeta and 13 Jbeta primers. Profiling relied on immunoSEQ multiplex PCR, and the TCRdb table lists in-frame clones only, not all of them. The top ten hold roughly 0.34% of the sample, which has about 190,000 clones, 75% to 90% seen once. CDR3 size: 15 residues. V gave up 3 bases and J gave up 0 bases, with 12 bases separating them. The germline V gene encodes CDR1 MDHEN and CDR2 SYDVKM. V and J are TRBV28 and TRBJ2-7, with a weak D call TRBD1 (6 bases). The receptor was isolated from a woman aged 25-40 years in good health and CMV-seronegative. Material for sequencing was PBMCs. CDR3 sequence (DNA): TGTGCCAGCAGTTTGGACAGTGACCTCTCCTACGAGCAGTACTTC. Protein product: CASSLDSDLSYEQYF.